This entry features one T cell receptor (beta chain) sequence. This sample was included in a study of blood T cell repertoires in COVID-19. The overall study: COVID-19 samples, acute and convalescent, were from the United States, Italy and Spain. The analysed material was cDNA or gDNA that came from T cells, B-cell-depleted T cells, or PBMCs.

CDR1 MNHEY and CDR2 SMNVEV come from the germline V gene (reference sequence). This CDR3 is 15 amino acids long. The V gene lost 5 bases and the J gene lost 7 bases, with 18 bases spanning the gap. Per the original data handling: Amplification of reference gene primers provided the estimated nucleated cell counts. Profiled with immunoSEQ multiplex PCR; TCRdb holds only in-frame clones, not every one. For V, J and clone size, that table is used; D and trimming come from the DNA. There are around 120,000 clones in the sample; 80% occur only once, and around 1.9% lies in the top ten. This TCR came from a man between 65 and 79 years old with acute or convalescent COVID-19. Sequenced input: peripheral blood. The chain uses TRBV27 and TRBJ1-5; TRBD1 might be the D (6 bases). The CDR3 here is CASSPTSGARQPQHF. The CDR3 coding sequence is TGTGCCAGCAGTCCCACGTCAGGGGCCAGACAGCCCCAGCATTTT.